Listed here are 27 T cell receptor beta chains from one sample, sequenced in a study of human T cells and chemical hapten exposure. The time point was: pre-sensitization, week 0. Noted treatment: therapeutic diphenylcyclopropenone sensitization with weekly scalp DPC. TCRdb reanalysed the RACE reads using MiXCR and keeps one entry per CDR3 protein. The data show roughly 250,000 distinct CDR3 sequences, over 8% seen once. The sequenced sample was whole blood, obtained in connection with sensitization to the hapten diphenylcyclopropenone (DPC). The receptors shown here come from a woman aged 40 to 49 with alopecia areata. Some clones in this sample may be carry-over from other donors' samples.

This sequence joins TRBV6-1 and TRBJ1-5; D may be TRBD1 (6 bases). With 7 bases removed from V and 9 bases from J, the gap between germline ends came to 22 bases. Germline loops: CDR1 MNHNS, CDR2 SASEGT. There are 15 residues in the CDR3. The chain's CDR3 is CASTLEGGIRAPQHF. The CDR3 coding sequence is TGTGCCAGCACTCTGGAGGGGGGGATCAGAGCGCCCCAGCATTTT.

This clonotype was observed at least ten times. V is TRBV11-2 and J is TRBJ1-1; possibly TRBD1 for D (5 bases). Per germline, CDR1 SGHAT and CDR2 FQNNGV. The CDR3 runs 13 residues. V was pared by 5 bases and J by 7 bases, with 14 bases between. The CDR3 DNA sequence: TGTGCCAGCAGCGTACGGGGCAGGAGTGAAGCTTTCTTT. Translating it yields CASSVRGRSEAFF.

The rearrangement joins TRBV20-1 to TRBJ1-6, with 7 bases fitting TRBD1. This CDR3 has 13 residues. The trim removed 6 bases at V and 11 bases at J, leaving 10 bases unmatched. CDR1 is DFQATT and CDR2 is SNEGSKA in the germline V gene (reference sequence). CDR3 in amino acids: CSARQGIRAPLHF. CDR3 coding DNA: TGCAGTGCCAGACAGGGAATTAGGGCACCCCTCCACTTT.

In its sample, this clonotype was seen many times. The V call is TRBV6-2 or TRBV6-3, the J call TRBJ2-7; 9 bases align to TRBD2. The CDR3 has 14 residues. V lost 2 bases to trimming and J lost 4 bases; unmatched junction nucleotides: 3. Germline-derived CDR1 and CDR2 are MNHEY and SVGEGT. CDR3 sequence reads: CASSYSSGSYEQYF. The CDR3, as DNA: TGTGCCAGCAGTTACAGTAGCGGGAGTTACGAGCAGTACTTC.

Ten or more counts support this clonotype. J is TRBJ2-2 and V is TRBV9; 7 bases are shared with TRBD2. V was pared by 3 bases and J by 0 bases, with 11 bases of the junction left unmatched. CDR3 size: 18 residues. Germline assignment: CDR1 SGDLS and CDR2 YYNGEE. This chain's CDR3 is CASSAIPGLRPNTGELFF. The DNA of the CDR3 is TGTGCCAGCAGCGCCATACCGGGACTAAGACCGAACACCGGGGAGCTGTTTTTT.

This chain uses TRBV12-3 or TRBV12-4 with TRBJ1-5; 8 nucleotides match TRBD1. CDR3 length equals 15 residues. The V and J ends lost 6 bases and 1 base, in that order; junction bases with no gene match: 5. The CDR3 reads CASSQGARSNQPQHF. Here the CDR3 DNA reads TGTGCCAGCAGCCAGGGGGCGAGAAGCAATCAGCCCCAGCATTTT.

This chain joins TRBV7-9 and TRBJ2-7, with TRBD1 matching over 12 bases. In germline, CDR1 is SEHNR, CDR2 FQNEAQ (reference sequence). This CDR3 has 15 amino acids. The J segment lost 3 bases and the V segment lost 5 bases, leaving 5 bases of the junction unmatched. The CDR3 nucleotides read TGTGCCAGCAGCCACCGGGACAGGGGGCGCTACGAGCAGTACTTC. Its protein is CASSHRDRGRYEQYF. The full variable domain, its missing parts supplied by reference TRBV7-9 and TRBJ2-7, is DTGVSQNPRHKITKRGQNVTFRCDPISEHNRLYWYRQTLGQGPEFLTYFQNEAQLEKSRLLSDRFSAERPKGSFSTLEIQRTEQGDSAMYLCASSHRDRGRYEQYFGPGTRLTVT.

The chain links TRBV20-1 to TRBJ1-4, with unresolved D. Trimming removed 1 base from V and 0 bases from J, with 9 bases in between. The CDR3 totals 15 residues. Germline values: CDR1 DFQATT, CDR2 SNEGSKA (reference sequence). This CDR3 is CSARVFTATNEKLFF. The CDR3 DNA follows: TGCAGTGCTAGAGTCTTCACAGCAACTAATGAAAAACTGTTTTTT.

The chain carries TRBV3-1 and TRBJ2-1, with 10 bases lining up with TRBD1. CDR3 length: 14 amino acids. Germline V gives CDR1 LGHDT, CDR2 YNNKEL (reference sequence). V shed 6 bases and J 7 bases; nucleotides not matched to a gene: 6. The CDR3 coding sequence is TGTGCCAGCAGTCGCCGACAGGGGGCGAATGAGCAGTTCTTC. Translating gives CASSRRQGANEQFF.

V is TRBV5-1 and J is TRBJ2-7; 8 bases are a match to TRBD1. CDR3 size: 15 residues. J lost 1 base, V lost 4 bases, and 7 bases had no gene match. Germline values: CDR1 SGHRS, CDR2 YFSETQ. In DNA form, the CDR3 reads TGCGCCAGCAGCCATCAAGGACAGGGATCCTACGAGCAGTACTTC. Protein product: CASSHQGQGSYEQYF.

V usage is TRBV20-1 and J usage is TRBJ1-5; no clear D. The CDR3 has 13 residues. V lost 1 base and J 3 bases, leaving 7 bases between the germline ends. The germline gives CDR1 DFQATT, CDR2 SNEGSKA (reference sequence). CDR3 loop: CSARVAPNQPQHF. CDR3 sequence (DNA): TGCAGTGCTAGAGTGGCTCCCAATCAGCCCCAGCATTTT.

The chain uses TRBV7-2 and TRBJ2-3; a weak D match, TRBD1 (5 bases). This CDR3 contains 14 residues. Germline CDR1 is SGHTA and CDR2 is FQGNSA. Trimming removed 7 bases at V and 4 bases at J, with 15 bases between. The CDR3 DNA reads as TGTGCCAGCATCCTCTCCAGGGCCGCAGATACGCAGTATTTT. Translation gives CASILSRAADTQYF.

This clonotype came up many times. This sequence joins TRBV5-1 and TRBJ2-3; D remains unclear. CDR3 length: 15 residues. Germline CDR1 is SGHRS and CDR2 is YFSETQ. V gave up 0 bases and J gave up 3 bases, with 11 bases separating them. This CDR3 is CASSLGGYETDTQYF. CDR3 in DNA: TGCGCCAGCAGCTTGGGAGGTTACGAAACAGATACGCAGTATTTT.

V and J are TRBV7-9 and TRBJ1-4; D is unclear. Germline values: CDR1 SEHNR, CDR2 FQNEAQ (reference sequence). V lost 8 bases, J lost 6 bases, and 13 bases lay in between. The CDR3 totals 13 residues. CDR3 amino acids: CASCARTDEKLFF. The CDR3 DNA reads as TGTGCCAGCTGCGCCCGGACGGATGAAAAACTGTTTTTT.

This clonotype was recorded a few times. The chain links TRBV29-1 to TRBJ1-2, with 8 bases lining up with TRBD1. CDR3 size: 14 residues. Germline V CDR1 and CDR2: SQVTM, ANQGSEA. Unmatched junction bases numbered 8, after V lost 1 base and J lost 7 bases. The CDR3: CSVEGRTGSIGYTF. The DNA for the CDR3 is TGCAGCGTTGAAGGCCGGACAGGGAGTATTGGCTACACCTTC.

This clonotype was observed a few times. The chain has TRBV12-3 or TRBV12-4 and TRBJ1-6; a possible D gene is TRBD1 (6 bases). CDR3 length: 14 amino acids. V was pared by 6 bases and J by 3 bases, with 9 bases between. The CDR3 spells CASRSRGYNSPLHF. The CDR3 region has the DNA TGTGCCAGCAGGTCCAGGGGCTATAATTCACCCCTCCACTTT.

This clonotype was found a few times. This chain uses TRBV28 with TRBJ1-5, with D maybe TRBD1 (6 bases). V gave up 3 bases and J gave up 7 bases, with 16 bases separating them. The length of the CDR3 is 15 residues. The germline V gene has CDR1 MDHEN and CDR2 SYDVKM. The CDR3, as DNA: TGTGCCAGCAGTTTTTCGGTACAGGGTGAGCAGCCCCAGCATTTT. Translation gives CASSFSVQGEQPQHF. The full variable domain, rest sourced from reference TRBV28 and TRBJ1-5, is DVKVTQSSRYLVKRTGEKVFLECVQDMDHENMFWYRQDPGLGLRLIYFSYDVKMKEKGDIPEGYSVSREKKERFSLILESASTNQTSMYLCASSFSVQGEQPQHFGDGTRLSIL.

This chain connects TRBV12-3 or TRBV12-4 to TRBJ1-5; 7 positions match TRBD1. This CDR3 has 14 residues. J lost 6 bases, V lost 5 bases, and 7 bases had no gene match. The CDR3 spells CASSRGPASQPQHF. CDR3 DNA sequence: TGTGCCAGCAGTAGGGGGCCTGCCAGTCAGCCCCAGCATTTT.

This clonotype was observed a handful of times. This sequence joins TRBV7-9 and TRBJ2-5, with 8 bases identical to TRBD1. The CDR3 runs to 13 residues. Per the germline V gene, CDR1 is SEHNR and CDR2 is FQNEAQ (reference sequence). Trimming at V came to 3 bases and at J to 4 bases, leaving 1 base not matched to a gene. CDR3 sequence: CASSFGQGETQYF. CDR3 nucleotide sequence: TGTGCCAGCAGCTTTGGACAGGGAGAGACCCAGTACTTC. Based on the CDR3 plus reference TRBV7-9 and TRBJ2-5, the full variable domain is DTGVSQNPRHKITKRGQNVTFRCDPISEHNRLYWYRQTLGQGPEFLTYFQNEAQLEKSRLLSDRFSAERPKGSFSTLEIQRTEQGDSAMYLCASSFGQGETQYFGPGTRLLVL.

The chain is built from TRBV29-1 and TRBJ2-2; D ambiguous. Trimming left V 4 bases short and J 3 bases short, with 9 bases between. The length of the CDR3 is 13 residues. Germline V gene data show CDR1 as SQVTM and CDR2 as ANQGSEA. This CDR3 is CSVVVGYTGELFF. As DNA, the CDR3 is TGCAGCGTTGTCGTCGGTTACACCGGGGAGCTGTTTTTT.

The rearrangement uses TRBV20-1 and TRBJ1-4; D gene uncertain. CDR1 and CDR2 from the germline V gene are DFQATT and SNEGSKA (reference sequence). This CDR3 contains 11 residues. With 5 bases removed from V and 6 bases from J, the gap between germline ends came to 7 bases. In DNA form, the CDR3 reads TGCAGTGCTGGGATAGATGAAAAACTGTTTTTT. Encoded protein: CSAGIDEKLFF.

This chain uses TRBV19 with TRBJ2-7, with 8 bases that match TRBD2. The CDR3 loop spans 15 amino acids. Germline lookup yields CDR1 LNHDA and CDR2 SQIVND (reference sequence). The V gene end was trimmed by 6 bases and the J gene end by 0 bases; junction bases not matched to a gene: 7. The CDR3 nucleotides are TGTGCCAGTAGGCCCGGGGGGGCGGTCTCCTACGAGCAGTACTTC. It specifies CASRPGGAVSYEQYF.

The chain recombines TRBV6-5 with TRBJ1-1; no clear D gene. The CDR3 has 11 amino acids. Deletions cut 6 bases from V and 11 bases from J, with 13 bases between. Germline V lookup: CDR1 MNHEY, CDR2 SVGAGI. This chain's CDR3 is CASRSTTEAFF. CDR3 sequence (DNA): TGTGCCAGCAGGTCGACCACGGAGGCTTTCTTT.

This clonotype was counted ten times or more. CDR3 nucleotides: TGTGCCACGCGGACAGGGGTTAATGAAAAACTGTTTTTT. Its translation is CATRTGVNEKLFF. The J gene is TRBJ1-4, the V gene TRBV15, with 9 bases lining up with TRBD1. The CDR3 spans 13 residues. V lost 9 bases, J lost 4 bases, and 3 bases stayed unmatched. CDR1 LNHNV and CDR2 YYDKDF come from the germline V gene (reference sequence).

The J gene is TRBJ2-3, the V gene TRBV29-1; D is ambiguous. Germline loops: CDR1 SQVTM, CDR2 ANQGSEA. V gave up 7 bases and J gave up 0 bases, with 14 bases separating them. There are 14 residues in the CDR3. The CDR3 sequence is CSGARAPSTDTQYF. As DNA, the CDR3 is TGCAGCGGAGCCCGGGCCCCCAGCACAGATACGCAGTATTTT.

This chain uses TRBV18 with TRBJ1-6, with D perhaps TRBD1 (5 bases). V lost 3 bases, J lost 7 bases, and 10 bases lay in between. Germline CDR1 KGHSH, CDR2 LQKENI. There are 14 residues in the CDR3. CDR3 protein: CASSPGTENSPLHF. DNA of the CDR3: TGTGCCAGCTCACCCGGGACGGAGAATTCACCCCTCCACTTT.

Concerning this clonotype itself: A much larger clone sits a single nucleotide away, making a read error possible. The rearrangement links TRBV6-5 to TRBJ1-5; 8 bases match TRBD1. The germline V gene encodes CDR1 MNHEY and CDR2 SVGAGI. V shed 0 bases and J 7 bases; nucleotides not matched to a gene: 5. This CDR3 comprises 15 residues. This CDR3 reads CASSYSMDRVQPQHF. The CDR3 DNA reads as TGTGCCAGCAGTTACTCGATGGACAGGGTACAGCCCCAGCATTTT.